These 25 T cell receptor beta chains originate from one sample sequenced in a study of blood T cell repertoires in COVID-19. The data were produced by immunoSEQ multiplex PCR, yet TCRdb's version contains in-frame clones alone and is incomplete. The table records 60,000 to 90,000 clones, approximately 86% of them present only once. The specimen sequenced was peripheral blood. The receptors stem from a human donor in a cohort sampled during active COVID-19.

A single count supports this clone. V is TRBV20-1 and J is TRBJ2-3, with 7 bases aligning to TRBD1. Germline V gives CDR1 DFQATT, CDR2 SNEGSKA (reference sequence). The V gene end was trimmed by 4 bases and the J gene end by 4 bases; junction bases not matched to a gene: 2. The CDR3 sequence is 12 residues long. CDR3 protein: CSANDRADTQYF. Here the CDR3 DNA reads TGCAGTGCTAATGACAGGGCAGATACGCAGTATTTT.

The chain carries TRBV28 and TRBJ2-2; D gene unclear. Germline lookup yields CDR1 MDHEN and CDR2 SYDVKM. V was trimmed by 11 bases and J by 0 bases, leaving 7 bases between them. The CDR3 is made up of 12 amino acids. CDR3 sequence: CAARANTGELFF. CDR3 DNA sequence: TGTGCCGCACGGGCGAACACCGGGGAGCTGTTTTTT.

V is TRBV6-6 and J is TRBJ2-4; 10 nucleotides match TRBD1. With V trimmed by 6 bases and J by 13 bases, 15 bases remained unmatched. CDR1 and CDR2 from the germline V gene are MNHNY and SVGAGI (reference sequence). The CDR3 has 15 amino acids. The CDR3 coding sequence is TGTGCCAGCAGCTCACCCGGGACAGGGGAAACACAACAGTACTTC. Translation gives CASSSPGTGETQQYF.

This chain uses TRBV7-6 with TRBJ2-1; TRBD2 matches 9 bases. The CDR3 is 15 amino acids. The junction had 6 bases not matched to a gene; V was cut back by 5 bases and J by 4 bases. Looked up from germline, CDR1 is SGHVS and CDR2 is FNYEAQ. The CDR3 sequence: CASSIPGLAYNEQFF. The CDR3 coding sequence is TGTGCCAGCAGCATCCCGGGACTAGCTTACAATGAGCAGTTCTTC.

The chain employs TRBV11-3 and TRBJ1-1, with 8 bases that match TRBD1. Germline loops: CDR1 SGHNT, CDR2 YENEEA. This CDR3 region has 14 residues. The ends lost 6 bases at V and 3 bases at J; junction bases unmatched: 6. CDR3 coding DNA: TGTGCCAGCAGTACAGACAGGGGAGACACTGAAGCTTTCTTT. Translating gives CASSTDRGDTEAFF.

The CDR3 loop reads CASSSTRNTEAFF. The CDR3 DNA sequence: TGTGCCAGTAGCTCAACTAGGAACACTGAAGCTTTCTTT. The J gene is TRBJ1-1, the V gene TRBV19, with D uncertain. The CDR3 consists of 13 residues. V shed 6 bases and J shed 1 base, with 9 bases lying between them. Germline loops: CDR1 LNHDA, CDR2 SQIVND (reference sequence).

V gene TRBV28 combines with J gene TRBJ1-1, with D possibly matching TRBD1 (6 bases). Germline assignment: CDR1 MDHEN and CDR2 SYDVKM. Trimming took 3 bases from V and 6 from J, leaving 20 bases between them. The CDR3 has 16 amino acids. The CDR3 sequence is CASSFRGGVGGPEAFF. Here the CDR3 DNA reads TGTGCCAGCAGTTTTAGGGGTGGGGTAGGGGGACCTGAAGCTTTCTTT.

The rearrangement links TRBV9 to TRBJ1-2, with D uncertain. The V and J ends lost 6 bases and 2 bases respectively, with 11 bases between them. The CDR3 has 13 residues. Germline-derived CDR1 and CDR2 are SGDLS and YYNGEE. The DNA for the CDR3 is TGTGCCAGCACCCCTGGGGAGAACTATGGCTACACCTTC. It specifies CASTPGENYGYTF.

V and J are TRBV29-1 and TRBJ1-4; D possibly corresponds to TRBD1 (6 bases). The germline CDR1 and CDR2 sequences are SQVTM and ANQGSEA. The CDR3 totals 13 residues. The ends were cut back, 7 bases at V and 8 bases at J, with 17 bases in the middle. The DNA of the CDR3 is TGCAGCGCCGCCCGGGGGGCGCGGGAAAAACTGTTTTTT. Encoded protein: CSAARGAREKLFF.

This clone was seen just once. This chain joins TRBV19 and TRBJ1-4, with 11 nucleotides matching TRBD1. There are 16 residues in the CDR3. V dropped 6 bases and J dropped 8; count of bases not matched to a gene: 11. In germline, CDR1 is LNHDA, CDR2 SQIVND (reference sequence). CDR3 sequence: CASRPWTGGAGEKLFF. As DNA, the CDR3 is TGTGCCAGTAGACCGTGGACAGGGGGCGCAGGGGAAAAACTGTTTTTT.

This chain links TRBV5-5 with TRBJ1-1; 8 bases align to TRBD1. Per germline, CDR1 SGHKS and CDR2 YYEKEE (reference sequence). V was clipped by 3 bases and J by 1 base; unmatched bases: 8. The CDR3 has 16 residues. CDR3 protein: CASSSNAGTGNTEAFF. CDR3 coding DNA: TGTGCCAGCAGCTCCAATGCCGGGACAGGGAACACTGAAGCTTTCTTT.

The rearrangement joins TRBV6-2 or TRBV6-3 to TRBJ1-5; 7 bases fit TRBD1. Trimming took 2 bases from V and 4 from J; bases not matched to a gene: 5. This CDR3 has 15 amino acids. Germline values: CDR1 MNHEY, CDR2 SVGEGT. In nucleotides, the CDR3 is TGTGCCAGCAGTTACGACAGGGTAGGGAATCAGCCCCAGCATTTT. Protein sequence: CASSYDRVGNQPQHF.

This clone appeared a single time. J is TRBJ2-7 and V is TRBV6-1; D gene unclear. CDR1 and CDR2 (germline): MNHNS, SASEGT. The CDR3 runs to 13 residues. Deletions cut 1 base from V and 3 bases from J, with 7 bases between. CDR3 DNA sequence: TGTGCCAGCAGTGAAGGGTCCTACTACGAGCAGTACTTC. Residues: CASSEGSYYEQYF.

The genes are TRBV7-9 and TRBJ2-2; 15 positions agree with TRBD2. This CDR3 is built from 16 residues. The germline V gene has CDR1 SEHNR and CDR2 FQNEAQ (reference sequence). The V and J ends lost 6 bases and 7 bases, in that order; junction bases with no gene match: 6. CDR3 protein: CASSSPGLAGGGELFF. The CDR3 DNA is TGTGCCAGCAGTTCCCCGGGACTAGCGGGAGGCGGGGAGCTGTTTTTT.

This chain connects TRBV4-3 to TRBJ1-3; D possibly corresponds to TRBD1 (5 bases). Germline assignment: CDR1 LGHNA and CDR2 YSLEER. The CDR3 is 14 residues long. V was shortened by 6 bases and J by 5 bases, with 14 bases between the two germline ends. CDR3 nucleotide sequence: TGCGCCAGCAGTGGGGGGGGGAGAAGAAACACCATATATTTT. Translating it yields CASSGGGRRNTIYF.

The chain employs TRBV28 and TRBJ2-2; 14 bases are a match to TRBD2. The V and J ends lost 6 bases and 6 bases, in that order; junction bases with no gene match: 3. CDR1 and CDR2 from the germline V gene are MDHEN and SYDVKM. This CDR3 comprises 15 residues. CDR3 region: CASSPGLAGAGELFF. In nucleotides, the CDR3 is TGTGCCAGCAGCCCGGGACTAGCGGGAGCCGGGGAGCTGTTTTTT.

The chain recombines TRBV6-2 or TRBV6-3 with TRBJ2-6, with D possibly being TRBD1 (5 bases). Trimming took off 6 bases at V and 1 base at J, with 16 bases between the two ends. CDR1 is MNHEY and CDR2 is SVGEGT in the germline V gene. The CDR3 sequence is 17 residues long. The CDR3 is CASSKAQGFSGANVLTF. The DNA for the CDR3 is TGTGCCAGCAGCAAAGCGCAGGGTTTTTCTGGGGCCAACGTCCTGACTTTC.

The chain joins TRBV5-1 to TRBJ2-7; 10 nucleotides align to TRBD1. This CDR3 spans 13 amino acids. Trimming removed 8 bases from V and 5 bases from J; junction bases left unmatched: 7. Germline V gives CDR1 SGHRS, CDR2 YFSETQ. The CDR3 nucleotides read TGCGCCAGTAAAATCGGGACAGGGGACGAGCAGTACTTC. Residues: CASKIGTGDEQYF.

This chain links TRBV6-5 with TRBJ2-1, with D possibly TRBD2 on 6 matching bases. CDR3 length: 13 residues. CDR1 is MNHEY, CDR2 SVGAGI, per germline. V dropped 4 bases and J dropped 7 bases, with 11 bases sitting between them. CDR3: CASSWPGRNEQFF. Here the CDR3 DNA reads TGTGCCAGCAGTTGGCCGGGGAGGAATGAGCAGTTCTTC.

A remark on this clone: At the DNA level, this CDR3 is encoded by other sequences in the same sample as well. This chain joins TRBV7-9 and TRBJ2-7; TRBD1 matches 11 bases. Unmatched junction bases numbered 17, after V lost 5 bases and J lost 2 bases. Germline values: CDR1 SEHNR, CDR2 FQNEAQ (reference sequence). The CDR3 contains 19 residues. CDR3 coding DNA: TGTGCCAGCAGCCAAAGGCGGACTGGGGGGACAGGGGGAACCTACGAGCAGTACTTC. Protein: CASSQRRTGGTGGTYEQYF.

As concerns this clone: At the DNA level, this CDR3 is encoded by other sequences in the same sample as well. The rearrangement uses TRBV4-2 and TRBJ2-7; 12 bases fit TRBD2. Trimming took 1 base from V and 5 from J; bases not matched to a gene: 6. CDR1 and CDR2 from the germline V gene are LGHNA and YNFKEQ. CDR3 length: 16 amino acids. CDR3 nucleotides: TGTGCCAGCAGCCAAGGTCTAGCGGGAGGGCCAGACGAGCAGTACTTC. This codes for CASSQGLAGGPDEQYF.

This chain links TRBV11-3 with TRBJ2-1; D perhaps matches TRBD2 (5 bases). Germline CDR1 and CDR2: SGHNT and YENEEA. The CDR3 has 17 amino acids. V lost 1 base and J 8 bases, leaving 21 bases between the germline ends. The CDR3 bases are TGTGCCAGCAGCTTAGGTAGGAGATCTAGCCCCCCCCATGAGCAGTTCTTC. It encodes CASSLGRRSSPPHEQFF.

The chain is built from TRBV2 and TRBJ1-1; TRBD1 is a possible D gene (6 bases). CDR1 is SNHLY and CDR2 is FYNNEI in the germline V gene. The CDR3 length is 14 residues. Trimming pared 6 bases from V and 5 bases from J, leaving 16 bases between. This chain's CDR3 is CASRIRVGGTEAFF. As DNA, the CDR3 is TGTGCCAGCAGGATCAGGGTAGGGGGTACTGAAGCTTTCTTT.

V and J are TRBV6-5 and TRBJ2-7; tentative D call: TRBD1 (6 bases). Germline assignment: CDR1 MNHEY and CDR2 SVGAGI. This CDR3 is 12 amino acids long. The V end lost 4 bases, the J end lost 6 bases, and 10 bases lay between the germline ends. The CDR3 nucleotides are TGTGCCAGCAGTTCGGACAGTCGCGAGCAGTACTTC. This codes for CASSSDSREQYF.

V usage is TRBV5-6 and J usage is TRBJ1-1, with unresolved D. The CDR3 consists of 15 residues. Germline CDR1 reads SGHDT; CDR2 reads YYEEEE. Deletions cut 0 bases from V and 6 bases from J, with 15 bases between. The CDR3 nucleotides read TGTGCCAGCAGCTTGGAGAGGATAAACAAGGCTGAAGCTTTCTTT. Translating it yields CASSLERINKAEAFF. Full variable domain (missing parts from reference TRBV5-6 and TRBJ1-1): DAGVTQSPTHLIKTRGQQVTLRCSPKSGHDTVSWYQQALGQGPQFIFQYYEEEERQRGNFPDRFSGHQFPNYSSELNVNALLLGDSALYLCASSLERINKAEAFFGQGTRLTVV.